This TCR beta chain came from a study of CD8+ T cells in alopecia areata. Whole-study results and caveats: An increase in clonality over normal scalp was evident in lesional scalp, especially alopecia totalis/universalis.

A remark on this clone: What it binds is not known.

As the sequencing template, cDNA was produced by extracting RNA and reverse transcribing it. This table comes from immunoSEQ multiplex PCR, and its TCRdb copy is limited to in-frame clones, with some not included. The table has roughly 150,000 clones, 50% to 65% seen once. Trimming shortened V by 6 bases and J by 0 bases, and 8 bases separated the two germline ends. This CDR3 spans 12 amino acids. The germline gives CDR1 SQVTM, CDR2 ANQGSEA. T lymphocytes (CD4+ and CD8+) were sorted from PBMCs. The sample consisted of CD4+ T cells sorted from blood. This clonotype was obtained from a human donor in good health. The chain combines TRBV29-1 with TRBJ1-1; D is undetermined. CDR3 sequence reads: CSVMHLNTEAFF. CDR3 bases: TGCAGCGTCATGCACTTGAACACTGAAGCTTTCTTT.